These T cell receptor beta chains were read from a single sample in a study of T cell repertoires in cytomegalovirus infection. MiXCR, applied by TCRdb to the reads, yields one record per CDR3 protein. Among 200,000 to 250,000 distinct CDR3 sequences listed, 20% to 25% were seen once. The specimen was CD8+ T cells from PBMCs. These receptors originate from a human donor in good health (CMV status not recorded). Some clones in this sample may be carry-over from other donors' samples. Both conserved end residues are part of each CDR3. The order of the fields is V gene, D gene, J gene, clone size, CDR3 protein, CDR3 DNA. D genes are given only for firm matches. Clone size is stated in some rows and not others, as once, few, many or a class when expanded.

TRBV20-1	TRBD2	TRBJ2-3	NA	CSATALGLVGRFTDTQYF	TGCAGTGCTACTGCCCTCGGACTAGTGGGGAGATTCACAGATACGCAGTATTTT
TRBV15	NA	TRBJ1-1	few	CATSRDRAGVTEAFF	TGTGCCACCAGCAGAGATCGGGCAGGGGTTACTGAAGCTTTCTTT
TRBV6-6	NA	TRBJ1-5	NA	CASHNQPQHF	TGTGCCAGCCATAATCAGCCCCAGCATTTT
TRBV11-2	NA	TRBJ2-1	NA	CASSLREWSSPLFF	TGTGCCAGCAGCTTACGGGAGTGGTCCAGCCCCCTGTTCTTC
TRBV28	TRBD1	TRBJ1-5	few	CASSQGQVSNQPQHF	TGTGCCAGCAGCCAGGGACAGGTTAGCAATCAGCCCCAGCATTTT
TRBV27	TRBD1	TRBJ1-2	NA	CASSPTGGNYGYTF	TGTGCCAGCAGCCCAACAGGGGGCAACTATGGCTACACCTTC
TRBV20-1	TRBD1	TRBJ1-1	NA	CSARPPGQPNLEAFF	TGCAGTGCCAGACCCCCGGGACAGCCCAACCTTGAAGCTTTCTTT
TRBV28	NA	TRBJ2-7	NA	CASSQPLEEQYF	TGTGCCAGCAGCCAACCCCTAGAAGAGCAGTACTTC
TRBV14	NA	TRBJ2-7	NA	CASSRGGSSEQYF	TGTGCCAGCAGCCGAGGGGGTTCCTCCGAGCAGTACTTC
TRBV5-4	NA	TRBJ1-1	few	CASSLGVPMNTEAFF	TGTGCCAGCAGCTTGGGGGTACCTATGAACACTGAAGCTTTCTTT
TRBV7-6	NA	TRBJ2-7	many	CASSPLSGTYEQYF	TGTGCCAGCAGCCCTCTTTCGGGGACCTACGAGCAGTACTTC
TRBV20-1	NA	TRBJ1-3	few	CSASLGGNTIYF	TGCAGTGCTAGCTTGGGGGGAAACACCATATATTTT
TRBV7-9	NA	TRBJ2-1	many	CASSLAAGYHEQFF	TGTGCCAGCAGCTTAGCGGCAGGGTACCATGAGCAGTTCTTC
TRBV5-5	TRBD1	TRBJ2-5	NA	CASSRTGQGEQETQYF	TGTGCCAGCAGCCGGACCGGACAGGGGGAGCAAGAGACCCAGTACTTC
TRBV6-6	TRBD1	TRBJ1-2	NA	CASSYSDYGTGNGYTF	TGTGCCAGCAGTTACTCGGATTACGGGACAGGGAATGGCTACACCTTC
TRBV4-1	NA	TRBJ2-7	NA	CASSQIGPSYEQYF	TGCGCCAGCAGCCAAATCGGACCCTCCTACGAGCAGTACTTC
TRBV6-8	TRBD1	TRBJ1-2	NA	CASSMDRAYGYTF	TGTGCCAGCAGTATGGACAGGGCCTATGGCTACACCTTC
TRBV28	TRBD1	TRBJ1-1	NA	CASWGTGGTEAFF	TGTGCCAGCTGGGGGACAGGGGGCACTGAAGCTTTCTTT
TRBV7-6	TRBD2	TRBJ2-1	many	CASSPLSGGDYNEQFF	TGTGCCAGCAGCCCCCTTAGCGGGGGTGACTACAATGAGCAGTTCTTC
TRBV14	NA	TRBJ1-2	NA	CASSQGGTYGYTF	TGTGCCAGCAGCCAAGGGGGGACATATGGCTACACCTTC
TRBV19	TRBD2	TRBJ2-2	NA	CASIQTSGWDGELFF	TGTGCCAGTATCCAGACTAGCGGGTGGGACGGGGAGCTGTTTTTT
TRBV6-1	TRBD1	TRBJ2-5	few	CASRYRGPGETQYF	TGTGCCAGCAGATACAGGGGGCCGGGAGAGACCCAGTACTTC
TRBV28	NA	TRBJ2-5	NA	CASAVDQETQYF	TGTGCCAGCGCCGTAGACCAAGAGACCCAGTACTTC
TRBV7-6	NA	TRBJ2-5	NA	CASSPRLIDFEETQYF	TGTGCCAGCAGCCCACGCCTGATAGACTTCGAGGAGACCCAGTACTTC
TRBV29-1	NA	TRBJ2-5	NA	CSVTVLGETQYF	TGCAGCGTGACGGTCCTCGGAGAGACCCAGTACTTC
TRBV15	TRBD2	TRBJ2-7	NA	CATSRDLASGGSYEQYF	TGTGCCACCAGCAGAGATCTGGCTAGCGGGGGATCCTACGAGCAGTACTTC
TRBV11-2	NA	TRBJ2-5	once	CASSWGQENQYF	TGTGCCAGCAGCTGGGGGCAAGAGAACCAGTACTTC
TRBV9	NA	TRBJ2-2	NA	CASSQQGTGELFF	TGTGCCAGCAGCCAGCAGGGGACCGGGGAGCTGTTTTTT
TRBV6-5	NA	TRBJ2-7	NA	CASSANSYEQYF	TGTGCCAGCAGTGCAAACAGCTACGAGCAGTACTTC
TRBV2	NA	TRBJ2-7	NA	CASSGGQTYEQYF	TGTGCCAGCAGTGGTGGACAAACTTACGAGCAGTACTTC
TRBV20-1	NA	TRBJ1-6	few	CSARDSNSPLHF	TGCAGTGCTAGAGACTCCAATTCACCCCTCCACTTT
TRBV6-6	NA	TRBJ2-3	many	CASSLNSGTLSTDTQYF	TGTGCCAGCAGTTTAAACTCCGGGACTCTTAGCACAGATACGCAGTATTTT
TRBV7-8	NA	TRBJ1-1	many	CASSLGRGGNTEAFF	TGTGCCAGCAGCTTAGGGAGGGGGGGGAACACTGAAGCTTTCTTT
TRBV2	NA	TRBJ1-1	NA	CASSTSPGSPEAFF	TGTGCCAGCAGTACCAGTCCGGGGAGCCCTGAAGCTTTCTTT
TRBV27	NA	TRBJ2-1	NA	CASSLSSRVLSYNEQFF	TGTGCCAGCAGTTTATCTTCCAGGGTGTTGTCCTACAATGAGCAGTTCTTC
TRBV7-9	NA	TRBJ2-1	many	CASSYGPLLRNNEQFF	TGTGCCAGCAGCTATGGGCCACTCCTACGTAACAATGAGCAGTTCTTC
TRBV27	NA	TRBJ1-1	few	CASSLKGPTEAFF	TGTGCCAGCAGTTTAAAAGGGCCCACTGAAGCTTTCTTT
TRBV20-1	TRBD1	TRBJ2-7	NA	CSAAHRDRGGEQYF	TGCAGTGCCGCGCATCGGGACAGGGGAGGGGAGCAGTACTTC
TRBV29-1	TRBD1	TRBJ1-2	few	CSVESSGTGDNGYTF	TGCAGCGTTGAATCCTCCGGGACAGGGGACAATGGCTACACCTTC
TRBV27	TRBD1	TRBJ1-6	NA	CASSLSKGATGGYNTPLHF	TGTGCCAGCAGTTTATCGAAGGGAGCAACAGGGGGCTATAATACACCCCTCCACTTT
TRBV6-8	NA	TRBJ1-2	NA	CASSWSRGDYGYTF	TGTGCCAGCAGTTGGAGCAGGGGCGATTATGGCTACACCTTC